This T cell receptor beta chain was identified during a study of T cells in Graves' hyperthyroidism and ophthalmopathy. Study-level findings and limits: Also found in blood were most expanded thyroid clonotypes above 0.001.

Amplification yielded TCR beta CDR3 regions, with RNA transcripts as the source. The HTBI primer set drove a first-round RT-PCR of the TCR CDR3. TCRdb re-analysed the multiplex PCR reads in MiXCR, keeping a single row per CDR3 protein. Here the sample spans about 840,000 distinct CDR3 sequences, around 38% being singletons. CDR1 is SGHRS and CDR2 is YFSETQ in the germline V gene. V lost 4 bases to trimming and J lost 4 bases, with 12 bases between them. The CDR3 spans 15 residues. This clonotype was detected only a few times. The antigen is undetermined. Source material: blood. This chain uses TRBV5-1 with TRBJ2-6, with D perhaps TRBD1 (6 bases). This TCR derives from a man aged 18 to 29 with Graves' hyperthyroidism. The chain's CDR3 is CASSATGFGANVLTF. CDR3 sequence (DNA): TGCGCCAGCAGCGCCACAGGGTTCGGGGCCAACGTCCTGACTTTC.